This T cell receptor (beta chain) came from a study of T and B cells in COVID-19 patients. Study findings and constraints: The recovered cohort had under 3,000 exclusive TCR clusters, including approximately 31 low generation probability clusters.

This clonotype has only a few counts. Its target is unknown. TRB was amplified from about 260-540 ng of blood genomic DNA. The CDR3 has 15 residues. The V end was cut by 5 bases, the J end by 7 bases, with 18 bases between. The germline V gene encodes CDR1 LNHDA and CDR2 SQIVND (reference sequence). TRB rearrangements were amplified by multiplex PCR with BIOMED2 TRB-A/B primers. TCRdb reprocessed the multiplex PCR reads with MiXCR, giving one entry per CDR3 protein. The sample records about 9,400 distinct CDR3 sequences, 25% to 40% being singletons. The specimen was blood. This sequence joins TRBV19 and TRBJ2-1, with a tentative D call TRBD2 (6 bases). The sequence derives from a human donor who had recovered from COVID-19. The CDR3 nucleotides read TGTGCCAGTAGTGTGGGCTCCTCGGCGGGGAATGAGCAGTTCTTC. This gives the protein CASSVGSSAGNEQFF.